Following are 9 T cell receptor beta chains from one sample sequenced in a study of T cell responses to AZD1222 COVID-19 vaccine. TCRdb's table, derived via immunoSEQ multiplex PCR, lists solely in-frame clones and lacks some. Among roughly 150,000 clones listed, about 90% were seen once. The starting material was peripheral blood, obtained on day 0 of AZD1222 vaccination. The receptors were sampled from an adult in good health.

V usage is TRBV29-1 and J usage is TRBJ1-2; 8 nucleotides line up with TRBD1. Germline CDR1 is SQVTM and CDR2 is ANQGSEA. The CDR3 sequence is 15 residues long. V lost 6 bases, J lost 5 bases, and 14 bases stayed unmatched. CDR3 in amino acids: CSVLDRERFFYGYTF. The CDR3 DNA sequence: TGCAGCGTCTTGGACAGGGAAAGGTTCTTTTATGGCTACACCTTC.

The chain recombines TRBV29-1 with TRBJ2-3, with D possibly being TRBD2 (6 bases). This CDR3 region has 13 residues. The germline CDR1 and CDR2 sequences are SQVTM and ANQGSEA. Trimming took 2 bases from V and 4 from J, leaving 10 bases between them. CDR3: CSVERTSPDTQYF. Written as DNA, the CDR3 is TGCAGCGTTGAACGAACTAGCCCAGATACGCAGTATTTT.

The chain employs TRBV4-3 and TRBJ2-7, with 9 positions matching TRBD1. The CDR3 totals 14 residues. CDR1 and CDR2 from the germline V gene are LGHNA and YSLEER. V shed 4 bases and J 5 bases; nucleotides not matched to a gene: 6. The CDR3 nucleotides are TGCGCCAGCAGCCGAGGGACAGGGTCCCACGAGCAGTACTTC. It encodes CASSRGTGSHEQYF.

In this sample, this clone is medium-sized. The rearrangement links TRBV7-9 to TRBJ2-5, with 13 positions matching TRBD2. Per germline, CDR1 SEHNR and CDR2 FQNEAQ (reference sequence). The CDR3 is 16 residues long. V shed 5 bases, J shed 4 bases, and the junction held 7 bases outside the gene matches. The CDR3 DNA follows: TGTGCCAGCAGCCCTGGACTAGCGGGAGCGGGAGAGACCCAGTACTTC. It specifies CASSPGLAGAGETQYF.

The rearrangement uses TRBV12-5 and TRBJ2-5; 13 nucleotides match TRBD2. The CDR3 consists of 17 residues. The junction had 12 bases not matched to a gene; V was cut back by 6 bases and J by 5 bases. Germline V gene data show CDR1 as LGHNT and CDR2 as FRNRAP. The CDR3 sequence is CASGPGTSGRVRETQYF. CDR3 coding DNA: TGTGCTAGTGGCCCCGGCACTAGCGGGAGGGTTCGGGAGACCCAGTACTTC.

This chain uses TRBV15 with TRBJ2-3, with a weak D call TRBD2 (6 bases). With 3 bases removed from V and 7 bases from J, the gap between germline ends came to 17 bases. The CDR3 runs 15 residues. Germline loops: CDR1 LNHNV, CDR2 YYDKDF (reference sequence). CDR3 protein: CATSSTGTFKYTQYF. CDR3 bases: TGTGCCACCAGCAGTACCGGGACTTTTAAATATACGCAGTATTTT.

This clone occurred a few times. The rearrangement uses TRBV11-2 and TRBJ2-7; D unclear. CDR1 is SGHAT, CDR2 FQNNGV, per germline. Trimming stripped 1 base from V and 5 bases from J, with 15 bases between. This CDR3 is built from 15 residues. CDR3 region: CASSLGHRRPNEQYF. CDR3 coding DNA: TGTGCCAGCAGCTTAGGACACCGACGGCCCAACGAGCAGTACTTC.

This clone has only a few counts. This chain joins TRBV6-2 or TRBV6-3 and TRBJ1-2; 7 nucleotides line up with TRBD1. V dropped 0 bases and J dropped 5; count of bases not matched to a gene: 6. The CDR3 sequence is 15 residues long. In germline, CDR1 is MNHEY, CDR2 SVGEGT. CDR3: CASSYSNRGRYGYTF. In DNA form, the CDR3 reads TGTGCCAGCAGTTACTCGAACAGGGGAAGATATGGCTACACCTTC.

CDR3 residues: CASHRAGGPGDEQYF. CDR3 DNA sequence: TGTGCCAGCCATCGAGCGGGAGGTCCGGGTGACGAGCAGTACTTC. The rearrangement uses TRBV6-5 and TRBJ2-7, with 9 bases identical to TRBD2. The J segment lost 5 bases and the V segment lost 8 bases, leaving 13 bases of the junction unmatched. This CDR3 is built from 15 residues. Germline CDR1 MNHEY, CDR2 SVGAGI.